This TCR beta chain was found in a study of response to subunit inactivated influenza vaccine (dated by TCRdb to 2016 to 2019). A note on the overall study: Deep quantitative profiling of the T cell receptor repertoire was used in the study to follow responses to a trivalent subunit inactivated influenza vaccine.

The CDR3 covers 11 residues, taking in both the cysteine and the phenylalanine. The DNA shown is the 33-base CDR3, in frame from base 1. V and J lose 5 bases and 9 bases, and a span of 10 bases separates them. Taken from the germline V gene, the CDR1 and CDR2 loops are MNHEY and SVGAGI. This clonotype was picked up a small number of times. What this receptor recognizes is not known. No base quality values were provided; no much bigger clone lies one nucleotide off. The paper's findings and limits, for the study overall: The authors proposed that each seasonal influenza vaccination may bring in only a limited number of new T cells.

Receptor libraries were prepared by RT-PCR. Instrument used: Illumina HiSeq 2500. The raw public data were reprocessed by TCRdb itself: fastp quality trimming at Q25, MiXCR clonotype calling, in-frame beta chains only. Entries are consolidated by CDR3 protein sequence, retaining the most common genes and DNA. In this sample the table shows under 950,000 distinct CDR3 sequences, 20% to 25% of which occur a single time. In total, the top ten clones hold about 9.4% of the sample. The sample in question was PBMCs from blood, obtained 5 days after vaccination. The receptor's source is a man aged 50 or older who received an inactivated influenza vaccine. Donor details come from another sample of the same person, matched by shared clones. The chain was built from TRBV6-5 and TRBJ1-1, and possibly TRBD1, on 5 matching bases. Here is the DNA: TGTGCCAGCAGTCAAGGGACCAAAGCTTTCTTT. It encodes CASSQGTKAFF.